The following is a T cell receptor (beta chain) sequence with its context. The study ran its PCR with 60 Vbeta and 13 Jbeta primers. Clones were read by immunoSEQ multiplex PCR, and TCRdb kept only the in-frame ones, dropping some. The data contain some 250,000 clones, 82% of them singletons. The source of the sample is a study of cytomegalovirus exposure and HLA in healthy donors. Germline V gene lookup returns CDR1 SGHNT and CDR2 YYREEE (reference sequence). The CDR3 has 16 residues. Unmatched junction bases numbered 9, after V lost 4 bases and J lost 2 bases. The sequenced sample consisted of PBMCs. The rearrangement links TRBV5-4 to TRBJ1-3; 7 bases are shared with TRBD1. The sequence was obtained from a woman aged 40 to 49 in good health and CMV-seropositive. The CDR3: CASSPETGRTGNTIYF. For the CDR3, the DNA is TGTGCCAGCAGCCCCGAGACAGGGAGGACTGGAAACACCATATATTTT.